This T cell receptor (beta chain) appears in the sequencing data of a study of shared clonotypes between healthy human individuals. Study-level findings and limits: Sampling covered blood only; tissue repertoires likely differ.

In regard to this clone: Its specificity is unknown.

Terminally differentiated effector memory CD45RA+ cells were excluded by CCR7 positive selection of CD45RO-negative cells. Measured with immunoSEQ multiplex PCR; TCRdb has only the in-frame clones, and not every one. This sample has some 2 million clones, with about 95% found just once. In germline, CDR1 is PRHDT, CDR2 FYEKMQ (reference sequence). The CDR3 is made up of 13 amino acids. V dropped 0 bases and J dropped 7 bases, with 9 bases sitting between them. The sample was naive CD8+ T cells sorted from blood. The chain has TRBV13 and TRBJ1-1, with D unclear. This receptor was identified in a man younger than 35 in good health. CDR3 nucleotide sequence: TGTGCCAGCAGCTTAGGCCGCGGATTTGAAGCTTTCTTT. Its protein is CASSLGRGFEAFF.